Included here is one TCR beta chain sequence, with context. Its antigen is currently unknown. It was into CD45RA+ naive and CD45RA-negative memory subsets that the CD4+ cells were split. Produced via immunoSEQ multiplex PCR; TCRdb's table is partial and in-frame only. The sample comprises about 2.4 million clones, 80% to 95% of which are singletons, and approximately 0.37% rests with the top ten. This CDR3 has 15 residues. With V trimmed by 4 bases and J by 9 bases, 12 bases remained unmatched. Germline values: CDR1 SGDLS, CDR2 YYNGEE. The data originate from a study of shared clonotypes between healthy human individuals. Regarding the study as a whole: It was only blood that was sampled, and tissue repertoires likely differ. Generation of non-shared clonotypes was less probable than generation of clonotypes shared by all four donors.

The chain links TRBV9 to TRBJ2-1, with 8 bases lining up with TRBD2. This sequence originates from a man aged 18-30 years in good health. Some clones in this sample may be carry-over from other donors' samples. Sequenced sample: naive CD4+ T cells from PBMCs. Regarding subset: CD45RA+ positively selected. CDR3 loop: CASSSFSSGRGEQFF. In DNA form, the CDR3 reads TGTGCCAGCAGCTCTTTCTCTAGCGGGCGCGGTGAGCAGTTCTTC.